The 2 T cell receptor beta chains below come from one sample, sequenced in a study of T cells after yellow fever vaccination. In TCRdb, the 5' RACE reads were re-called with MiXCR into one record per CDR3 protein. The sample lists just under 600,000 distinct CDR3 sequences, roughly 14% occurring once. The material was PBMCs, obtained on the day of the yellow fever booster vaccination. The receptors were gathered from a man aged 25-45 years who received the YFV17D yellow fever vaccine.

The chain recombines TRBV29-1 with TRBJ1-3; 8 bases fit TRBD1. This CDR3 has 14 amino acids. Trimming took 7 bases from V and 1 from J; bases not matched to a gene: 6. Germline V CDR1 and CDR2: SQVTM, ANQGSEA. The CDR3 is CSAVQGVSGNTIYF. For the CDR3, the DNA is TGCAGCGCTGTACAGGGGGTTTCTGGAAACACCATATATTTT.

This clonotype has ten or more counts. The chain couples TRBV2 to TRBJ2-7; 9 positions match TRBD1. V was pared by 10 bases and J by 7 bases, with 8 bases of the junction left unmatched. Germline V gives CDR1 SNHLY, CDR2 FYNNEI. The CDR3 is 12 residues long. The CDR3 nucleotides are TGTGCCACTGGACAGGGGCTAGGGGAGCAGTACTTC. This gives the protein CATGQGLGEQYF.